The 30 T cell receptor beta chains given below trace back to one sample, sequenced in a study of shared clonotypes between healthy human individuals. Using immunoSEQ multiplex PCR, the repertoire was profiled, and TCRdb retains in-frame clones only, with some absent. This table holds 850,000 to 1,200,000 clones, 65% to 75% found once. Sequenced material: memory CD4+ T cells sorted from blood. The subset was: CD45RA-negative fraction. The receptors shown here come from a man younger than 30 in good health.

The rearrangement links TRBV21-1 to TRBJ1-2; the table names TRBD1, a call not compared with the DNA. TRBV21-1 is classified as a pseudogene. This CDR3 is 15 amino acids long. The CDR3 reads CASSASLGQSYGYTF. For the CDR3, the DNA is TGTGCCAGCAGCGCCTCATTGGGACAGAGCTATGGCTACACCTTC.

The chain recombines TRBV18 with TRBJ2-5; D possibly uses TRBD1 or TRBD2 (5 bases each). The germline V gene encodes CDR1 KGHSH and CDR2 LQKENI. The CDR3 is made up of 13 amino acids. Trimming shortened V by 6 bases and J by 5 bases, and 13 bases separated the two germline ends. CDR3 protein: CASSSPEGETQYF. As DNA, the CDR3 is TGTGCCAGCTCCTCCCCCGAGGGGGAGACCCAGTACTTC.

The count of this clone is one. V gene TRBV6-5 combines with J gene TRBJ2-2; a weak D match, TRBD1 (5 bases). Germline V gives CDR1 MNHEY, CDR2 SVGAGI. V was shortened by 2 bases and J by 7 bases, with 8 bases between the two germline ends. There are 13 residues in the CDR3. The CDR3 protein is CASSYTGIGELFF. The CDR3 nucleotides are TGTGCCAGCAGTTACACAGGAATCGGGGAGCTGTTTTTT.

This sequence joins TRBV5-1 and TRBJ1-2; D is uncertain. This CDR3 region has 14 residues. V lost 4 bases, J lost 4 bases, and 14 bases lay in between. Looked up from germline, CDR1 is SGHRS and CDR2 is YFSETQ. CDR3 loop: CASSQGGNLYGYTF. The CDR3 nucleotides read TGCGCCAGCAGCCAAGGAGGCAATCTCTATGGCTACACCTTC.

Remarks on this clone: A much larger clone lies one base from this, so it may be a read error. The V and J genes are TRBV7-2 and TRBJ2-2, with 8 bases fitting TRBD1. V was pared by 5 bases and J by 3 bases, with 2 bases of the junction left unmatched. The CDR3 totals 14 residues. CDR1 SGHTA and CDR2 FQGNSA come from the germline V gene. CDR3 in DNA: TGTGCCAGCAGCCCGACAGGGGACACCGGGGAGCTGTTTTTT. This sequence encodes CASSPTGDTGELFF.

The genes are TRBV6-6 and TRBJ2-3; 7 bases are a match to TRBD1. J gave up 7 bases and V 5 bases, and 3 bases lay outside the gene matches. The CDR3 runs 12 residues. Germline V CDR1 and CDR2: MNHNY, SVGAGI (reference sequence). As DNA, the CDR3 is TGTGCCAGCAGTGTAGGGGGCAATACGCAGTATTTT. This gives the protein CASSVGGNTQYF.

This chain links TRBV9 with TRBJ2-1, with 9 positions matching TRBD2. The CDR3 runs to 16 residues. V dropped 0 bases and J dropped 4; count of bases not matched to a gene: 5. CDR1 and CDR2 (germline): SGDLS, YYNGEE. The CDR3 DNA reads TGTGCCAGCAGCGTAGCCGGCGGGAGGGGTTACAATGAGCAGTTCTTC. Amino acid sequence: CASSVAGGRGYNEQFF.

This clone was detected only a few times. The chain couples TRBV30 to TRBJ1-2; D remains ambiguous. CDR1 and CDR2 (germline): GTSNPN, SVGIG (reference sequence). Trimming left V 5 bases short and J 8 bases short, with 15 bases between. This CDR3 is 12 amino acids long. CDR3 coding DNA: TGTGCCTGGGGGGATCCAGTATCCGGCTACACCTTC. Its protein product is CAWGDPVSGYTF.

The V and J genes are TRBV19 and TRBJ1-5, with a tentative D call TRBD1 (5 bases). The CDR3 totals 19 residues. Trimming removed 6 bases from V and 0 bases from J, with 24 bases in between. The germline CDR1 and CDR2 sequences are LNHDA and SQIVND (reference sequence). The CDR3 sequence: CASRSLTSGPSHSNQPQHF. In DNA, the CDR3 is TGTGCCAGTAGGTCCCTTACTTCGGGACCGAGTCATAGCAATCAGCCCCAGCATTTT.

The chain recombines TRBV6-1 with TRBJ1-6, with D uncertain. Deletions cut 0 bases from V and 9 bases from J, with 3 bases between. There are 12 residues in the CDR3. CDR1 and CDR2 (germline): MNHNS, SASEGT. As DNA, the CDR3 is TGTGCCAGCAGTGAAGCTGGTTCACCCCTCCACTTT. Residues: CASSEAGSPLHF.

The chain is built from TRBV19 and TRBJ2-6, with D possibly TRBD1 on 6 matching bases. The CDR3 spans 17 residues. V dropped 8 bases and J dropped 0 bases, with 17 bases sitting between them. Germline V gene sequence: CDR1 LNHDA, CDR2 SQIVND (reference sequence). CDR3 sequence reads: CASATGIGASGANVLTF. The CDR3 DNA reads as TGTGCCAGTGCTACAGGGATCGGGGCCTCTGGGGCCAACGTCCTGACTTTC.

The rearrangement links TRBV6-1 to TRBJ1-6; 9 nucleotides agree with TRBD1. The CDR3 has 14 amino acids. The V segment lost 6 bases and the J segment 5 bases; nucleotides outside the gene matches: 2. Germline V lookup: CDR1 MNHNS, CDR2 SASEGT. CDR3 sequence: CASRDRGDNSPLHF. CDR3 DNA: TGTGCCAGCAGAGACAGGGGGGATAATTCACCCCTCCACTTT.

The rearrangement links TRBV28 to TRBJ1-2; D is unresolved. CDR1 is MDHEN, CDR2 SYDVKM, per germline. V dropped 3 bases and J dropped 3 bases, with 8 bases sitting between them. The CDR3 is 13 residues long. The CDR3 protein is CASSFLRDYGYTF. The CDR3 DNA reads as TGTGCCAGCAGTTTTCTGCGGGACTATGGCTACACCTTC.

The chain has TRBV5-4 and TRBJ2-2, with D hard to call. This CDR3 has 16 amino acids. Germline values: CDR1 SGHNT, CDR2 YYREEE (reference sequence). V lost 1 base and J lost 0, with 10 bases in between. CDR3 bases: TGTGCCAGCAGCTTGAGAAGAGCAGCGAACACCGGGGAGCTGTTTTTT. It is translated as CASSLRRAANTGELFF.

The V gene is TRBV4-1, the J gene TRBJ1-5; unclear D gene. The V end lost 1 base, the J end lost 3 bases, and 13 bases lay between the germline ends. This CDR3 is built from 16 residues. Germline CDR1 reads MGHRA; CDR2 reads YSYEKL. The CDR3 region has the DNA TGCGCCAGCAGCCAAGCCTCCCAGGAACCCAATCAGCCCCAGCATTTT. Translation gives CASSQASQEPNQPQHF.

V is TRBV6-4 and J is TRBJ2-7; D possibly corresponds to TRBD2 (6 bases). The CDR3 is made up of 20 amino acids. V shed 0 bases and J shed 2 bases, with 26 bases lying between them. The germline V gene encodes CDR1 MRHNA and CDR2 SNTAGT. CDR3 in DNA: TGTGCCAGCAGTGACTCTGGGGAACTGGGTCCGGGGAGGCTAGCCTACGAGCAGTACTTC. It translates to CASSDSGELGPGRLAYEQYF.

The rearrangement uses TRBV6-5 and TRBJ1-2, with 11 bases fitting TRBD1. Looked up from germline, CDR1 is MNHEY and CDR2 is SVGAGI. This CDR3 is 16 amino acids long. J was trimmed by 5 bases and V by 1 base; bases with no gene match: 6. Written as DNA, the CDR3 is TGTGCCAGCAGTTACTTTAGGACAGGGGGCGGGTATGGCTACACCTTC. Amino acid sequence: CASSYFRTGGGYGYTF.

This chain connects TRBV2 to TRBJ1-2; TRBD1 is a possible D gene (5 bases). The CDR3 totals 14 residues. The V gene's germline CDR1 is SNHLY and CDR2 FYNNEI. V was shortened by 6 bases and J by 4 bases, with 15 bases between the two germline ends. The CDR3: CASRGEGVSYGYTF. For the CDR3, the DNA is TGTGCCAGCAGGGGGGAAGGGGTAAGCTATGGCTACACCTTC.

This clone was seen a handful of times. V gene TRBV7-3 combines with J gene TRBJ1-6, with 7 bases aligning to TRBD1. V trimming: 5 bases; J trimming: 5 bases; junction bases outside the gene matches: 3. This CDR3 is built from 14 residues. CDR1 is SGHTA and CDR2 is FQGTGA in the germline V gene. The CDR3 reads CASSRDSDNSPLHF. The CDR3 region has the DNA TGTGCCAGCAGCCGGGACAGTGATAATTCACCCCTCCACTTT. Full variable domain (remainder filled in from reference TRBV7-3 and TRBJ1-6): GAGVSQTPSNKVTEKGKYVELRCDPISGHTALYWYRQSLGQGPEFLIYFQGTGAADDSGLPNDRFFAVRPEGSVSTLKIQRTERGDSAVYLCASSRDSDNSPLHFGNGTRLTVT.

To note about this clone: An end of the junction does not agree with germline; a read error may underlie this. This sequence joins TRBV7-2 and TRBJ2-1; D gene ambiguous. CDR3 length equals 11 residues. Germline V CDR1 and CDR2: SGHTA, FQGNSA. The CDR3 coding sequence is TGTGCCAGCAGCTTACCCGGACCAAATCTCTTC. As protein: CASSLPGPNLF.

The chain has TRBV5-1 and TRBJ2-5; 9 bases fit TRBD2. Losses at the gene ends were 0 bases for V and 2 bases for J; bases not matched to a gene: 5. Germline V gives CDR1 SGHRS, CDR2 YFSETQ. CDR3 size: 16 residues. CDR3 region: CASSLGGTSKQETQYF. The CDR3 DNA follows: TGCGCCAGCAGCTTGGGAGGGACTAGCAAGCAAGAGACCCAGTACTTC.

The chain recombines TRBV7-2 with TRBJ1-1; 7 bases fit TRBD1. Germline-derived CDR1 and CDR2 are SGHTA and FQGNSA. The CDR3 consists of 15 residues. The ends lost 5 bases at V and 1 base at J; junction bases unmatched: 7. The CDR3 loop is CASSTSQGRNTEAFF. DNA for the CDR3: TGTGCCAGCAGCACCTCACAGGGGCGGAACACTGAAGCTTTCTTT.

On this clone itself: This sample also contains other DNA sequences that code for the same CDR3. This chain joins TRBV30 and TRBJ2-6, with unresolved D. The CDR3 has 14 amino acids. Trimming took off 0 bases at V and 0 bases at J, with 3 bases between the two ends. Germline CDR1 is GTSNPN and CDR2 is SVGIG (reference sequence). The DNA of the CDR3 is TGTGCCTGGAGTGTGGGCTCTGGGGCCAACGTCCTGACTTTC. Translated, it gives CAWSVGSGANVLTF.

The gene calls are TRBV6-6 and TRBJ1-4, with D uncertain. The CDR3 is 16 residues long. V was pared by 5 bases and J by 3 bases, with 16 bases between. Germline CDR1 is MNHNY and CDR2 is SVGAGI (reference sequence). The CDR3 reads CASSRAIWGANEKLFF. The CDR3 DNA sequence: TGTGCCAGCAGTCGGGCCATCTGGGGAGCTAATGAAAAACTGTTTTTT.

The rearrangement joins TRBV19 to TRBJ2-7; 10 bases align to TRBD1. The V gene's germline CDR1 is LNHDA and CDR2 SQIVND (reference sequence). The CDR3 sequence is 14 residues long. J was trimmed by 4 bases and V by 6 bases; bases with no gene match: 6. The CDR3 nucleotides are TGTGCCAGTAGCCTTGGGACAGGGGCTTACGAGCAGTACTTC. Encoded protein: CASSLGTGAYEQYF. The variable domain in full, completed from reference TRBV19 and TRBJ2-7, reads DGGITQSPKYLFRKEGQNVTLSCEQNLNHDAMYWYRQDPGQGLRLIYYSQIVNDFQKGDIAEGYSVSREKKESFPLTVTSAQKNPTAFYLCASSLGTGAYEQYFGPGTRLTVT.

The chain joins TRBV6-1 to TRBJ2-2; 8 bases align to TRBD2. CDR1 MNHNS and CDR2 SASEGT come from the germline V gene. V shed 6 bases, J shed 5 bases, and the junction held 8 bases outside the gene matches. The CDR3 is 15 amino acids. CDR3 in DNA: TGTGCCAGCAGGGGACTAGTCACGGGGACCGGGGAGCTGTTTTTT. Amino acid sequence: CASRGLVTGTGELFF.

The V call is TRBV5-1, the J call TRBJ2-7, with D maybe TRBD2 (6 bases). V shed 2 bases and J shed 6 bases, with 18 bases lying between them. Looked up from germline, CDR1 is SGHRS and CDR2 is YFSETQ. This CDR3 region has 15 residues. The CDR3 region has the DNA TGCGCCAGCAGCTTCTCCCGGACGGAGGGTCGCGAGCAGTACTTC. Protein sequence: CASSFSRTEGREQYF.

V is TRBV10-3 and J is TRBJ1-1, with D unresolved. The CDR3 loop spans 8 amino acids. The V and J ends lost 3 bases and 10 bases respectively, with 0 bases between them. Germline CDR1 ENHRY, CDR2 SYGVKD. The CDR3 protein is CAISEAFF. CDR3 in DNA: TGTGCCATCAGTGAAGCTTTCTTT.

This clone has only one observation. The CDR3 loop is CASSLGTGNTIYF. CDR3 DNA: TGTGCCAGCAGCTTAGGGACTGGAAACACCATATATTTT. The genes are TRBV7-6 and TRBJ1-3; D gene uncertain. CDR3 length equals 13 residues. V was pared by 1 base and J by 2 bases, with 3 bases between. CDR1 is SGHVS, CDR2 FNYEAQ, per germline.

The chain joins TRBV7-2 to TRBJ1-1, with D possibly TRBD1 on 6 matching bases. The CDR3 sequence is 15 residues long. Germline V lookup: CDR1 SGHTA, CDR2 FQGNSA. The V end lost 4 bases, the J end lost 2 bases, and 14 bases lay between the germline ends. CDR3: CASSYVQGLNTEAFF. In DNA form, the CDR3 reads TGTGCCAGCAGCTACGTCCAGGGGCTTAACACTGAAGCTTTCTTT.